One and the same sample provided the 30 T cell receptor beta chains below, sequenced in a study of HIV-infected patients and healthy controls. MiXCR was run by TCRdb on the 5' RACE reads, yielding one entry per CDR3 protein. Of almost 65,000 distinct CDR3 sequences listed, 15% to 20% were seen once; the top ten hold 1.4%. The sequencing input was CD4+ T cells from blood. These receptors were collected from a human donor in good health.

This rearrangement joins TRBV20-1 to TRBJ2-7; D may correspond to TRBD1 or TRBD2 (5 bases each). The CDR3 is made up of 17 amino acids. Trimming took 1 base from V and 1 from J, leaving 20 bases between them. Germline V CDR1 and CDR2: DFQATT, SNEGSKA (reference sequence). CDR3 sequence (DNA): TGCAGTGCTAGAGGTTGGGGACGAGCCGGAGATTCCTACGAGCAGTACTTC. Translation: CSARGWGRAGDSYEQYF.

V usage is TRBV6-4 and J usage is TRBJ2-2; unclear D gene. V was trimmed by 2 bases and J by 5 bases, leaving 6 bases between them. The V gene's germline CDR1 is MRHNA and CDR2 SNTAGT. The CDR3 runs to 13 residues. CDR3 sequence: CASSDESTGELFF. CDR3 nucleotide sequence: TGTGCCAGCAGTGACGAGTCGACCGGGGAGCTGTTTTTT.

There are many counts of this clonotype. The CDR3 sequence is CASHPRGLPGSGANVLTF. CDR3 sequence (DNA): TGTGCCAGCCACCCCCGAGGGTTACCCGGCTCTGGGGCCAACGTCCTGACTTTC. The chain links TRBV27 to TRBJ2-6; possible D gene TRBD2, 5 bases. CDR1 is MNHEY, CDR2 SMNVEV, per germline (reference sequence). The germline V and J ends were trimmed by 8 bases and 0 bases, with 20 bases remaining between them. This CDR3 has 18 amino acids.

This clonotype was counted only a few times. J is TRBJ1-1 and V is TRBV12-3 or TRBV12-4; the D is unclear. Trimming took off 3 bases at V and 1 base at J, with 6 bases between the two ends. CDR3 length: 13 amino acids. The CDR3 DNA follows: TGTGCCAGCAGTTTTGCAGCGAACACTGAAGCTTTCTTT. Encoded protein: CASSFAANTEAFF.

There are many counts of this clonotype. The rearrangement links TRBV29-1 to TRBJ1-1; TRBD1 is a possible D gene (5 bases). The CDR3 is 13 amino acids. Germline V gene lookup returns CDR1 SQVTM and CDR2 ANQGSEA. V lost 6 bases and J 4 bases, leaving 15 bases between the germline ends. DNA for the CDR3: TGCAGCGTGGAAAATCGGGGGACCACTGAAGCTTTCTTT. It specifies CSVENRGTTEAFF.

Turning to this clonotype: Being one base from a much bigger clone, this may be a read error. The chain uses TRBV11-2 and TRBJ2-7; D is perhaps TRBD1 or TRBD2 (5 bases each). Germline lookup yields CDR1 SGHAT and CDR2 FQNNGV. The CDR3 has 20 residues. Trimming stripped 5 bases from V and 3 bases from J, with 32 bases between. Here the CDR3 reads CASSPPLEGRSQYTFYEQYF. Written as DNA, the CDR3 is TGTGCCAGCAGCCCCCCCCTCGAGGGGCGCTCGCAATATACCTTCTACGAGCAGTACTTC.

This clonotype occurred a few times. The chain couples TRBV7-9 to TRBJ2-1; D possibly matches TRBD1 or TRBD2 (5 bases each). V gave up 4 bases and J gave up 8 bases, with 15 bases separating them. Germline CDR1 SEHNR, CDR2 FQNEAQ (reference sequence). The CDR3 covers 14 residues. As DNA, the CDR3 is TGTGCCAGCAGCTGGGGGTCATCAATCTATGAGCAGTTCTTC. As protein: CASSWGSSIYEQFF.

The V and J genes are TRBV5-6 and TRBJ2-5; D is uncertain. The CDR3 consists of 13 residues. Germline CDR1 and CDR2: SGHDT and YYEEEE. Deletions cut 0 bases from V and 0 bases from J, with 3 bases between. CDR3 residues: CASSLVYQETQYF. In DNA, the CDR3 is TGTGCCAGCAGCTTGGTTTACCAAGAGACCCAGTACTTC.

The chain carries TRBV4-1 and TRBJ1-1, with D uncertain. V gave up 3 bases and J gave up 6 bases, with 20 bases separating them. The CDR3 has 16 amino acids. Germline V CDR1 and CDR2: MGHRA, YSYEKL. The CDR3 nucleotides read TGCGCCAGCAGCCAGGAGATCGCGATAGGAAACGCTGAAGCTTTCTTT. This translates into CASSQEIAIGNAEAFF.

In this sample, this clonotype turned up once. This sequence joins TRBV20-1 and TRBJ2-7, with 12 bases lining up with TRBD1. The germline V gene encodes CDR1 DFQATT and CDR2 SNEGSKA (reference sequence). Trimming took 2 bases from V and 5 from J; bases not matched to a gene: 7. The CDR3 covers 15 residues. The CDR3 sequence: CSARRAGTGGHEQYF. The CDR3 DNA reads TGCAGTGCTAGACGGGCCGGGACAGGGGGCCACGAGCAGTACTTC.

This clonotype was recorded at least ten times. This sequence joins TRBV7-9 and TRBJ2-1; D is perhaps TRBD1 (6 bases). Trimming removed 1 base from V and 5 bases from J, with 12 bases in between. The CDR3 is 15 residues long. CDR1 is SEHNR and CDR2 is FQNEAQ in the germline V gene (reference sequence). CDR3 sequence (DNA): TGTGCCAGCAGCTTAGTAGGGGGTGGACACAATGAGCAGTTCTTC. Protein sequence: CASSLVGGGHNEQFF.

The table lists this clonotype with many counts. The chain uses TRBV18 and TRBJ1-5; D call uncertain. V was trimmed by 3 bases and J by 4 bases, leaving 7 bases between them. Germline CDR1 and CDR2: KGHSH and LQKENI. There are 13 residues in the CDR3. CDR3 in DNA: TGTGCCAGCTCACCGGTCCGAAATCAGCCCCAGCATTTT. Translating gives CASSPVRNQPQHF. Looking up the rest from reference TRBV18 and TRBJ1-5 gives the full variable domain: NAGVMQNPRHLVRRRGQEARLRCSPMKGHSHVYWYRQLPEEGLKFMVYLQKENIIDESGMPKERFSAEFPKEGPSILRIQQVVRGDSAAYFCASSPVRNQPQHFGDGTRLSIL.

This clonotype was observed many times. The chain joins TRBV12-3 or TRBV12-4 to TRBJ2-5, with a possible D match to TRBD1 (6 bases). The CDR3 consists of 14 residues. Trimming took off 5 bases at V and 2 bases at J, with 12 bases between the two ends. This CDR3 is CASSPGTTQETQYF. DNA of the CDR3: TGTGCCAGCAGTCCGGGGACAACTCAAGAGACCCAGTACTTC.

This clonotype was counted a few times. This chain links TRBV6-5 with TRBJ1-2; no firm D call. Per germline, CDR1 MNHEY and CDR2 SVGAGI. The CDR3 runs 15 residues. V dropped 6 bases and J dropped 1 base, with 15 bases sitting between them. CDR3 in DNA: TGTGCCAGCAGGGGTCCGTACGGGGATAACTATGGCTACACCTTC. Translating gives CASRGPYGDNYGYTF.

The CDR3 nucleotides read TGTGCCAGCAGCTTAGGGGCTTGGGGAAGGGCGACCCAGTACTTC. Protein product: CASSLGAWGRATQYF. The genes are TRBV11-2 and TRBJ2-5; D is uncertain. Germline V CDR1 and CDR2: SGHAT, FQNNGV. The CDR3 totals 15 residues. Trimming cost V 1 base and J 7 bases, with 16 bases left between them. Combining the CDR3 with reference TRBV11-2 and TRBJ2-5 gives the whole variable domain EAGVAQSPRYKIIEKRQSVAFWCNPISGHATLYWYQQILGQGPKLLIQFQNNGVVDDSQLPKDRFSAERLKGVDSTLKIQPAKLEDSAVYLCASSLGAWGRATQYFGPGTRLLVL.

The chain combines TRBV3-1 with TRBJ1-2, with TRBD1 identical over 7 bases. Trimming at V came to 5 bases and at J to 4 bases, leaving 7 bases not matched to a gene. This CDR3 region has 14 residues. In germline, CDR1 is LGHDT, CDR2 YNNKEL (reference sequence). The CDR3 region has the DNA TGTGCCAGCAGCTTGACAGGGATTGCCTATGGCTACACCTTC. Amino acids: CASSLTGIAYGYTF.

In its sample, this clonotype was seen a few times. The chain combines TRBV5-6 with TRBJ2-5; 9 bases are shared with TRBD1. The CDR3 length is 14 residues. Germline-derived CDR1 and CDR2 are SGHDT and YYEEEE. Germline trimming cut 4 bases from V and 1 base from J; bases unmatched to any gene: 2. The CDR3 region has the DNA TGTGCCAGCAGCGTGACAGGGGGCCAAGAGACCCAGTACTTC. This codes for CASSVTGGQETQYF.

In this sample, this clonotype turned up many times. The chain carries TRBV20-1 and TRBJ1-2; D perhaps matches TRBD1 (6 bases). Between the trimmed V and J ends, which lost 2 bases and 4 bases, there was a span of 11 bases. Germline assignment: CDR1 DFQATT and CDR2 SNEGSKA (reference sequence). This CDR3 contains 13 residues. As DNA, the CDR3 is TGCAGTGCTAGATTCGGACAGCCCTATGGCTACACCTTC. Translation gives CSARFGQPYGYTF.

The rearrangement uses TRBV5-6 and TRBJ2-5, with 9 bases lining up with TRBD1. CDR1 SGHDT and CDR2 YYEEEE come from the germline V gene. The CDR3 has 15 amino acids. Trimming cost V 3 bases and J 5 bases; bases outside gene matches: 8. As DNA, the CDR3 is TGTGCCAGCAGCTCCCGGGACAGGGCCAGGGAGACCCAGTACTTC. This sequence encodes CASSSRDRARETQYF.

Regarding this clonotype: Possible read error: a much larger clone is one base away. This CDR3 reads CACSDVPRRGGTEAFF. The DNA for the CDR3 is TGTGCCTGCAGCGACGTACCCCGCAGGGGAGGCACTGAAGCTTTCTTT. The chain couples TRBV5-5 to TRBJ1-1, with D possibly TRBD1 on 6 matching bases. The V gene's germline CDR1 is SGHKS and CDR2 YYEKEE (reference sequence). This CDR3 region has 16 residues.

This clonotype was seen a few times. This rearrangement joins TRBV12-3 or TRBV12-4 to TRBJ1-1; no reliable D call. The CDR3 has 13 amino acids. Trimming removed 3 bases from V and 4 bases from J, with 9 bases in between. The CDR3: CASSFSFSTEAFF. Written as DNA, the CDR3 is TGTGCCAGCAGTTTTAGCTTTTCCACTGAAGCTTTCTTT.

This clonotype was seen a handful of times. The chain joins TRBV11-2 to TRBJ2-1; the D is unclear. In germline, CDR1 is SGHAT, CDR2 FQNNGV. V lost 1 base to trimming and J lost 4 bases, with 8 bases between them. There are 14 residues in the CDR3. The CDR3 DNA follows: TGTGCCAGCAGCTTAGGGTTGGGGTACAATGAGCAGTTCTTC. Translated, it gives CASSLGLGYNEQFF.

This clonotype was picked up a small number of times. The chain couples TRBV30 to TRBJ2-1, with D perhaps matching TRBD2 (6 bases). CDR3 length: 15 residues. From germline, CDR1 is GTSNPN and CDR2 SVGIG (reference sequence). Deletions cut 3 bases from V and 7 bases from J, with 19 bases between. CDR3 bases: TGTGCCTGGAGAGCATGGGGCGGGAAGGCAAATGAGCAGTTCTTC. This codes for CAWRAWGGKANEQFF.

This clonotype was seen more than once but under ten times. This chain connects TRBV5-4 to TRBJ1-2; 10 bases match TRBD1. Per the germline V gene, CDR1 is SGHNT and CDR2 is YYREEE (reference sequence). This CDR3 has 14 residues. Unmatched junction bases numbered 8, after V lost 4 bases and J lost 8 bases. In DNA form, the CDR3 reads TGTGCCAGCAGCCAACGGGACAGGGGCAGCGGCTACACCTTC. Translated, it gives CASSQRDRGSGYTF.

This clonotype appeared many times. V is TRBV12-3 or TRBV12-4 and J is TRBJ1-1; D remains unclear. The germline V and J ends were trimmed by 6 bases and 1 base, with 9 bases remaining between them. The CDR3 runs to 13 residues. CDR3 residues: CASSRGGNTEAFF. The CDR3 DNA is TGTGCCAGCAGCCGAGGCGGGAACACTGAAGCTTTCTTT.

This chain joins TRBV6-1 and TRBJ1-5; D gene uncertain. This CDR3 has 15 residues. CDR1 is MNHNS, CDR2 SASEGT, per germline. The V and J ends lost 7 bases and 2 bases respectively, with 15 bases between them. CDR3 DNA: TGTGCCAGCACCAAGAGAGGGTTGGGCAATCAGCCCCAGCATTTT. Protein: CASTKRGLGNQPQHF.

V and J are TRBV9 and TRBJ2-2; no firm D call. The CDR3 has 13 residues. Trimming took off 4 bases at V and 2 bases at J, with 6 bases between the two ends. Germline V gives CDR1 SGDLS, CDR2 YYNGEE. The CDR3 here is CASSQLNTGELFF. In nucleotides, the CDR3 is TGTGCCAGCAGCCAATTAAACACCGGGGAGCTGTTTTTT.

This clonotype was seen at least ten times. V and J are TRBV2 and TRBJ2-1; possible D gene TRBD1, 5 bases. The CDR3 loop spans 12 amino acids. The V gene's germline CDR1 is SNHLY and CDR2 FYNNEI. Trimming cost V 4 bases and J 6 bases, with 7 bases left between them. CDR3 DNA: TGTGCCAGCAGTGGGGGCAGCAATGAGCAGTTCTTC. Translation gives CASSGGSNEQFF. The whole variable domain, filled in from reference TRBV2 and TRBJ2-1, reads EPEVTQTPSHQVTQMGQEVILRCVPISNHLYFYWYRQILGQKVEFLVSFYNNEISEKSEIFDDQFSVERPDGSNFTLKIRSTKLEDSAMYFCASSGGSNEQFFGPGTRLTVL.

The V call is TRBV5-1, the J call TRBJ2-3, with TRBD1 identical over 11 bases. Germline loops: CDR1 SGHRS, CDR2 YFSETQ. The CDR3 length is 14 residues. The junction had 3 bases not matched to a gene; V was cut back by 4 bases and J by 5 bases. The CDR3 region has the DNA TGCGCCAGCAGCCCGGACAGGGGGCGAGATACGCAGTATTTT. This gives the protein CASSPDRGRDTQYF. Full variable domain (missing parts from reference TRBV5-1 and TRBJ2-3): KAGVTQTPRYLIKTRGQQVTLSCSPISGHRSVSWYQQTPGQGLQFLFEYFSETQRNKGNFPGRFSGRQFSNSRSEMNVSTLELGDSALYLCASSPDRGRDTQYFGPGTRLTVL.

The chain joins TRBV9 to TRBJ2-2; D is uncertain. Germline CDR1 SGDLS, CDR2 YYNGEE. The V and J ends lost 0 bases and 2 bases respectively, with 11 bases between them. There are 16 residues in the CDR3. The CDR3 DNA sequence: TGTGCCAGCAGCGTAGATGTTAGCAGAAACACCGGGGAGCTGTTTTTT. Its translation is CASSVDVSRNTGELFF.